This T cell receptor (beta chain) was recorded in a study of early T cells in non-severe SARS-CoV-2 infection. Study-wide points: VDJdb matches were skewed toward anti-spike CD8 T cell responses.

The CDR3 length is 14 residues. Losses at the gene ends were 7 bases for V and 0 bases for J; bases not matched to a gene: 3. Germline CDR1 and CDR2: SEHNR and FQNEAQ (reference sequence). Unique molecular identifier tags were affixed to discrete cDNA molecules. TCRdb re-derived calls from the 5' RACE reads in MiXCR, one entry per CDR3 protein. The repertoire holds some 59,000 distinct CDR3 sequences, with less than 9.5% as singletons. A word on this clonotype: What it binds is unknown.

J is TRBJ2-4 and V is TRBV7-9; 7 positions agree with TRBD2. The TCR originated in an adult who was a healthcare worker with PCR-confirmed SARS-CoV-2 infection or an uninfected control (not recorded which). The sequenced sample was whole blood, obtained at baseline. CDR3 in DNA: TGTGCCAGCACCAGCGGGGTAGCCAAAAACATTCAGTACTTC. This sequence encodes CASTSGVAKNIQYF.